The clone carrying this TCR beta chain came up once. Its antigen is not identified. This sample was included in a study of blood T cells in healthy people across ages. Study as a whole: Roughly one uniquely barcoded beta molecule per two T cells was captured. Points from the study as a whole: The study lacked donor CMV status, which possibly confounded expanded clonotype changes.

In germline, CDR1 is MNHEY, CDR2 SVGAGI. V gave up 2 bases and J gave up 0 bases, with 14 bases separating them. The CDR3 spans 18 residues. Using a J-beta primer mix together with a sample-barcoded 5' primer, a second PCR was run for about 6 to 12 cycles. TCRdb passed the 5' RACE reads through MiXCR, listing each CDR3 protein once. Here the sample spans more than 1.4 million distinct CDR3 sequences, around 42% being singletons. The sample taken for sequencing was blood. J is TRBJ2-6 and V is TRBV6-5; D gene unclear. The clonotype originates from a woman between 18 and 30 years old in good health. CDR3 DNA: TGTGCCAGCAGTTACCTGGGTGCCTTCCACTCTGGGGCCAACGTCCTGACTTTC. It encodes CASSYLGAFHSGANVLTF.